This TCR beta chain was retrieved from a study of CD8+CD57+ T cells in acquired aplastic anemia. At the level of the study: Sorted CD4+ and CD8+ cells gave an average of approximately 3.4 ug of DNA. Study-wide findings and caveats: Common to patients and controls were about 31 CD8+ CDR3 sequences.

Genomic DNA was employed as the template in profiling TCR beta VDJ and CDR3. One entry per CDR3 protein results from TCRdb running MiXCR on the reads. Of some 290,000 distinct CDR3 sequences in the sample, roughly half were seen once. This CDR3 has 14 residues. CDR1 and CDR2 from the germline V gene are SGHRS and YFSETQ. J gave up 8 bases and V 4 bases, and 11 bases lay outside the gene matches. This clonotype was picked up many times. Antigen unknown. The sample taken for sequencing was sorted CD4+, CD8+, or CD8+CD57+ T cells (not recorded which) from PBMCs. The V and J genes are TRBV5-1 and TRBJ1-1; 7 nucleotides agree with TRBD1. The sequence was collected from a human donor with severe aplastic anemia or a healthy control (not recorded which). Written as DNA, the CDR3 is TGCGCCAGCAGCAAGGGGACAGCTCTGGGGGAAGCTTTCTTT. Translated: CASSKGTALGEAFF.